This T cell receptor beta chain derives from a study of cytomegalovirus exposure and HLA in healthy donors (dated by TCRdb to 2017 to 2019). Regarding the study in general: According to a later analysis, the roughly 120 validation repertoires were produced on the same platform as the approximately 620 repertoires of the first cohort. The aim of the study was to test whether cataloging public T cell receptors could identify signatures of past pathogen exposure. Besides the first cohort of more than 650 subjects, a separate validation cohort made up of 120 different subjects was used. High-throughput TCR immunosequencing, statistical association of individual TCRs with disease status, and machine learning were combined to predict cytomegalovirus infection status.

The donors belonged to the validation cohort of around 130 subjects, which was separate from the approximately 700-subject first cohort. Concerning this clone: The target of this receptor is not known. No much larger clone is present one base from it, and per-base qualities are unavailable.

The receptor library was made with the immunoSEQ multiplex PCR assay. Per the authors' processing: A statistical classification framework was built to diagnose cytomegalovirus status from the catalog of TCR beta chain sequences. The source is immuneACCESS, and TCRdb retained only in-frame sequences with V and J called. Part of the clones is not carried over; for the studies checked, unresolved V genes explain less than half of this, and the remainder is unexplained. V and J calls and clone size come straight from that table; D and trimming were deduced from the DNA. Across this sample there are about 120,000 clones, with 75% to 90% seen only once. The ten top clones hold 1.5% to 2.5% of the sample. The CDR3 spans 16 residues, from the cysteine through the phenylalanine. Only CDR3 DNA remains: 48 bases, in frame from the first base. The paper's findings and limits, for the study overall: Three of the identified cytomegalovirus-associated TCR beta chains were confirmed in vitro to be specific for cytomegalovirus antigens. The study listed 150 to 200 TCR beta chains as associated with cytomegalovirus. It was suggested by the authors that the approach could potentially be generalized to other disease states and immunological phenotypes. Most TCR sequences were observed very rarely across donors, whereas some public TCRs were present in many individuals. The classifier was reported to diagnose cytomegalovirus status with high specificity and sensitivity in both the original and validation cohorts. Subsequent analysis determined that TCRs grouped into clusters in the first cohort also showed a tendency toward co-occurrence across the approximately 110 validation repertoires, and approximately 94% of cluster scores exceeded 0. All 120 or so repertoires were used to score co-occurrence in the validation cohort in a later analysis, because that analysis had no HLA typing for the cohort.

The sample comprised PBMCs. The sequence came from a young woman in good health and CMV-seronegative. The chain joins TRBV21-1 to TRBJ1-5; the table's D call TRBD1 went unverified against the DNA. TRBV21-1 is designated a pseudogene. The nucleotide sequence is TGTGCCAGCAGCAAAGGTGACAGATTAGACAATCAGCCCCAGCATTTT. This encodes CASSKGDRLDNQPQHF.